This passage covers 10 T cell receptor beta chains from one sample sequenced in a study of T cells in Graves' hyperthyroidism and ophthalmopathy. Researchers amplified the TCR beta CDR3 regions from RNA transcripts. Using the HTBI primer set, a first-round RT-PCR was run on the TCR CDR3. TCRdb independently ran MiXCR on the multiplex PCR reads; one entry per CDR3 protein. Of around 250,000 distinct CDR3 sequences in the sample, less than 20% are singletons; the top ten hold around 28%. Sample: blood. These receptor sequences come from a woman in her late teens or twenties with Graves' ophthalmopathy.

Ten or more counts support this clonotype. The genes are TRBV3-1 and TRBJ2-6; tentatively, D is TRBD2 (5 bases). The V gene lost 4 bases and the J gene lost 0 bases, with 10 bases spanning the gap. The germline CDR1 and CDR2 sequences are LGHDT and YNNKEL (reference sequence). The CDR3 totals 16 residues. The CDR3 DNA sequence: TGTGCCAGCAGCCCTCGAGGGAGCTCTGGGGCCAACGTCCTGACTTTC. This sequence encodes CASSPRGSSGANVLTF.

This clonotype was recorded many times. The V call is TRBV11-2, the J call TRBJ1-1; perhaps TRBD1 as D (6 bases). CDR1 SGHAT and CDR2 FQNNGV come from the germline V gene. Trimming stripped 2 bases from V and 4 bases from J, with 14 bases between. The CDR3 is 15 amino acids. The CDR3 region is CASSLSPGAGTEAFF. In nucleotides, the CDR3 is TGTGCCAGCAGCTTAAGCCCGGGGGCTGGCACTGAAGCTTTCTTT.

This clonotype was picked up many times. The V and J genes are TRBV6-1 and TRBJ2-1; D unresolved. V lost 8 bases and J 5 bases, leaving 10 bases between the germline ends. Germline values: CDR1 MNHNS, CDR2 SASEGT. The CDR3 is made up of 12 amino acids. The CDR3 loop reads CASGPLDNEQFF. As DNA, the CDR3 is TGTGCCAGCGGCCCTCTCGACAATGAGCAGTTCTTC.

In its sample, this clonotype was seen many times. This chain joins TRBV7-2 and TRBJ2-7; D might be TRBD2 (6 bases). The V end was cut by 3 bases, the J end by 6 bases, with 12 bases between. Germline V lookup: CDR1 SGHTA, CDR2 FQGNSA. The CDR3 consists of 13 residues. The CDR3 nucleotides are TGTGCCAGCAGCTTGGCGGGACTGGGCGAGCAGTACTTC. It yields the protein CASSLAGLGEQYF.

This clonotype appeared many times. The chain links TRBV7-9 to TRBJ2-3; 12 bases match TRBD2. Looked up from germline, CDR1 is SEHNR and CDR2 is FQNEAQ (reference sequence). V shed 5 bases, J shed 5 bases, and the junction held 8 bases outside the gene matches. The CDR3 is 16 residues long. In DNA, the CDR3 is TGTGCCAGCAGCCACCCTAGCGGGAGGGCCAGAGATACGCAGTATTTT. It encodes CASSHPSGRARDTQYF.

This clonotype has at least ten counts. CDR3 sequence: CASSLSSTDTQYF. The CDR3 coding sequence is TGTGCCAGCAGTTTATCCAGCACAGATACGCAGTATTTT. The chain has TRBV28 and TRBJ2-3; no definite D call. Trimming took 1 base from V and 0 from J, leaving 2 bases between them. In germline, CDR1 is MDHEN, CDR2 SYDVKM. CDR3 length: 13 residues. The variable domain in full, with the rest retrieved from reference TRBV28 and TRBJ2-3, is DVKVTQSSRYLVKRTGEKVFLECVQDMDHENMFWYRQDPGLGLRLIYFSYDVKMKEKGDIPEGYSVSREKKERFSLILESASTNQTSMYLCASSLSSTDTQYFGPGTRLTVL.

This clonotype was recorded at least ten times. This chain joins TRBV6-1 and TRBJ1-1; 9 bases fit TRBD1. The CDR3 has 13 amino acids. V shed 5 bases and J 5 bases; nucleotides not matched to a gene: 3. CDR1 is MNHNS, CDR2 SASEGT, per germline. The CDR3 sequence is CASSYDRGTEAFF. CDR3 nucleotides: TGTGCCAGCAGTTACGACAGGGGGACTGAAGCTTTCTTT.

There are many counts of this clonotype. CDR3 residues: CASGSPHGFGDGYTF. The CDR3, as DNA: TGTGCCAGCGGGTCCCCACACGGCTTTGGGGATGGCTACACCTTC. This rearrangement joins TRBV7-9 to TRBJ1-2; D unclear. V lost 8 bases to trimming and J lost 6 bases, with 22 bases between them. This CDR3 region has 15 residues. CDR1 is SEHNR and CDR2 is FQNEAQ in the germline V gene (reference sequence).

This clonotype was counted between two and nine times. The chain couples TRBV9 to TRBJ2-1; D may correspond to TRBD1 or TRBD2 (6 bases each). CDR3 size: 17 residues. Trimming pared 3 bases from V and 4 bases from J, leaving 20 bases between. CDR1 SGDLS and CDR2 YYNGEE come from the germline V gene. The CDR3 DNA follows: TGTGCCAGCAGCGGAGGCGAATCCGGGGGCCATTACAATGAGCAGTTCTTC. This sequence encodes CASSGGESGGHYNEQFF. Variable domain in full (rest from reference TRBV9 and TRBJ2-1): DSGVTQTPKHLITATGQRVTLRCSPRSGDLSVYWYQQSLDQGLQFLIQYYNGEERAKGNILERFSAQQFPDLHSELNLSSLELGDSALYFCASSGGESGGHYNEQFFGPGTRLTVL.

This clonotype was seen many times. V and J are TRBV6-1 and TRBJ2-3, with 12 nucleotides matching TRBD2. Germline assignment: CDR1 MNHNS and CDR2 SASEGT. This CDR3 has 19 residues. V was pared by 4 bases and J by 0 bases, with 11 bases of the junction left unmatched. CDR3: CASSANYLLAGGSTDTQYF. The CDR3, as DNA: TGTGCCAGCAGTGCAAATTACCTACTAGCGGGGGGAAGCACAGATACGCAGTATTTT.